The 23 T cell receptor beta chains below come from one sample, sequenced in a study of CD4 T cells in relation to SARS-CoV-2 and coronaviruses. Profiled with immunoSEQ multiplex PCR; TCRdb holds only in-frame clones, not every one. The table shows roughly 71,000 clones, with around 86% occurring only once. Before the COVID-19 pandemic, during about 2010-2018, CD4+ T cells were taken from unexposed donors. Input material: memory CD4+ T cells from PBMCs. All receptors come from a human donor in good health.

The V and J genes are TRBV6-5 and TRBJ2-3; D is unresolved. Trimming removed 8 bases at V and 6 bases at J, with 15 bases between. The CDR3 is 13 amino acids. Per germline, CDR1 MNHEY and CDR2 SVGAGI. In nucleotides, the CDR3 is TGTGCCAGCGGAAGAGAGAGGCGGGATACGCAGTATTTT. As protein: CASGRERRDTQYF.

The V and J genes are TRBV11-2 and TRBJ2-1, with TRBD2 matching 10 bases. This CDR3 is built from 15 residues. J was trimmed by 10 bases and V by 6 bases; bases with no gene match: 12. The germline gives CDR1 SGHAT, CDR2 FQNNGV. The CDR3, as DNA: TGTGCCAGCAGTCGAGACAGCCTAGCGGGAGTCGAGCAGTTCTTC. Translation gives CASSRDSLAGVEQFF.

The rearrangement joins TRBV2 to TRBJ2-2; 10 nucleotides match TRBD2. The CDR3 covers 16 residues. V shed 6 bases, J shed 1 base, and the junction held 5 bases outside the gene matches. Per the germline V gene, CDR1 is SNHLY and CDR2 is FYNNEI. The chain's CDR3 is CASRASSGRNTGELFF. DNA of the CDR3: TGTGCCAGCAGGGCATCTAGCGGGAGGAACACCGGGGAGCTGTTTTTT.

The chain is built from TRBV3-1 (or the pseudogene TRBV3-2) and TRBJ2-1; 7 positions match TRBD2. V lost 6 bases to trimming and J lost 4 bases; unmatched junction nucleotides: 9. The CDR3 length is 15 residues. Germline CDR1 and CDR2: LGHDT and YNNKEL (reference sequence). The CDR3: CASRNRDYMYNEQFF. DNA of the CDR3: TGTGCCAGCAGGAACCGGGACTATATGTACAATGAGCAGTTCTTC.

This chain connects TRBV13 to TRBJ2-3; possible D gene TRBD1, 6 bases. Germline loops: CDR1 PRHDT, CDR2 FYEKMQ (reference sequence). CDR3 length: 14 amino acids. V lost 3 bases to trimming and J lost 4 bases, with 11 bases between them. The CDR3 protein is CASSLGAISDTQYF. The CDR3 DNA reads TGTGCCAGCAGCTTGGGGGCTATATCAGATACGCAGTATTTT. Complete variable domain (other parts from reference TRBV13 and TRBJ2-3): AAGVIQSPRHLIKEKRETATLKCYPIPRHDTVYWYQQGPGQDPQFLISFYEKMQSDKGSIPDRFSAQQFSDYHSELNMSSLELGDSALYFCASSLGAISDTQYFGPGTRLTVL.

This rearrangement joins TRBV5-1 to TRBJ2-3, with 8 nucleotides matching TRBD1. Germline assignment: CDR1 SGHRS and CDR2 YFSETQ. V was clipped by 0 bases and J by 1 base; unmatched bases: 1. The CDR3 has 15 amino acids. CDR3 sequence reads: CASSLGGQGTDTQYF. The CDR3 region has the DNA TGCGCCAGCAGCTTGGGGGGACAGGGCACAGATACGCAGTATTTT.

This clone was detected only once. The V gene is TRBV30, the J gene TRBJ2-5; 15 bases are a match to TRBD2. The germline CDR1 and CDR2 sequences are GTSNPN and SVGIG (reference sequence). CDR3 length: 21 residues. V lost 5 bases and J lost 2; bases outside the gene matches: 21. CDR3: CAWGRGIFGTSGRYGQETQYF. The CDR3 DNA reads TGTGCCTGGGGGCGGGGGATCTTCGGGACTAGCGGGAGGTATGGTCAAGAGACCCAGTACTTC.

This chain joins TRBV11-2 and TRBJ1-2; TRBD1 is a possible D gene (6 bases). Per germline, CDR1 SGHAT and CDR2 FQNNGV. The CDR3 totals 16 residues. Trimming cost V 0 bases and J 8 bases, with 19 bases left between them. The CDR3 region has the DNA TGTGCCAGCAGCTTAGAAGTCCAAGCAGGGGCCTACGGCTACACCTTC. It is translated as CASSLEVQAGAYGYTF. Full variable domain (missing parts from reference TRBV11-2 and TRBJ1-2): EAGVAQSPRYKIIEKRQSVAFWCNPISGHATLYWYQQILGQGPKLLIQFQNNGVVDDSQLPKDRFSAERLKGVDSTLKIQPAKLEDSAVYLCASSLEVQAGAYGYTFGSGTRLTVV.

This sequence joins TRBV3-1 (or the pseudogene TRBV3-2) and TRBJ1-5; the D is unclear. The V end lost 6 bases, the J end lost 5 bases, and 8 bases lay between the germline ends. Germline CDR1 LGHDT, CDR2 YNNKEL (reference sequence). The CDR3 is 12 residues long. This CDR3 reads CASSLQHQPQHF. The CDR3 DNA is TGTGCCAGCAGTCTTCAGCATCAGCCCCAGCATTTT.

The V gene is TRBV7-9, the J gene TRBJ2-2, with 9 bases aligning to TRBD1. V dropped 3 bases and J dropped 5; count of bases not matched to a gene: 4. The CDR3 has 15 residues. CDR1 and CDR2 (germline): SEHNR, FQNEAQ (reference sequence). CDR3 loop: CASSFSTGGTGELFF. The CDR3 nucleotides are TGTGCCAGCAGCTTTTCGACAGGGGGTACCGGGGAGCTGTTTTTT.

The gene calls are TRBV30 and TRBJ1-5; D remains unclear. CDR1 is GTSNPN and CDR2 is SVGIG in the germline V gene (reference sequence). Trimming cost V 4 bases and J 2 bases, with 18 bases left between them. This CDR3 comprises 16 residues. In DNA form, the CDR3 reads TGTGCCTGGACCTTTAGGGCCGAGATAGGCAATCAGCCCCAGCATTTT. It translates to CAWTFRAEIGNQPQHF.

This chain links TRBV2 with TRBJ2-5; 9 bases agree with TRBD2. V shed 6 bases and J 5 bases; nucleotides not matched to a gene: 4. The CDR3 totals 13 residues. The germline V gene encodes CDR1 SNHLY and CDR2 FYNNEI. Here the CDR3 DNA reads TGTGCCAGCAGGGGTAGCGGGGGTGAGACCCAGTACTTC. Its protein product is CASRGSGGETQYF.

In this sample, this clone turned up once. The chain employs TRBV9 and TRBJ1-1; D remains unclear. Trimming left V 2 bases short and J 2 bases short, with 10 bases between. The CDR3 is 14 residues long. CDR1 SGDLS and CDR2 YYNGEE come from the germline V gene. The CDR3 coding sequence is TGTGCCAGCAGCGTCTCCGGGGTCAACACTGAAGCTTTCTTT. Translation: CASSVSGVNTEAFF.

The V and J genes are TRBV2 and TRBJ2-5; TRBD2 aligns across 7 bases. V was pared by 3 bases and J by 0 bases, with 4 bases of the junction left unmatched. Germline-derived CDR1 and CDR2 are SNHLY and FYNNEI. The CDR3 spans 15 residues. The CDR3, as DNA: TGTGCCAGCAGTGACCGGCTAGCGGACCAAGAGACCCAGTACTTC. This translates into CASSDRLADQETQYF.

J is TRBJ2-2 and V is TRBV5-1; TRBD1 aligns across 7 bases. The CDR3 has 16 residues. V lost 6 bases and J lost 2; bases outside the gene matches: 10. Germline V gene sequence: CDR1 SGHRS, CDR2 YFSETQ. CDR3 sequence (DNA): TGCGCCAGCAACCCATTGACAGGGAGCAACACCGGGGAGCTGTTTTTT. This codes for CASNPLTGSNTGELFF.

This rearrangement joins TRBV5-1 to TRBJ2-7, with a possible D match to TRBD1 (6 bases). From germline, CDR1 is SGHRS and CDR2 YFSETQ. Trimming pared 4 bases from V and 2 bases from J, leaving 19 bases between. The CDR3 consists of 16 residues. CDR3 loop: CASSPRGGGFTYEQYF. CDR3 nucleotides: TGCGCCAGCAGCCCCAGGGGTGGGGGATTCACCTACGAGCAGTACTTC.

The chain is built from TRBV7-2 and TRBJ1-1; tentatively, D is TRBD1 (5 bases). Germline CDR1 is SGHTA and CDR2 is FQGNSA. The ends were cut back, 4 bases at V and 0 bases at J, with 12 bases in the middle. The CDR3 length is 15 residues. DNA of the CDR3: TGTGCCAGCAGCTACGGACGGGGGATGAACACTGAAGCTTTCTTT. It specifies CASSYGRGMNTEAFF.

The rearrangement links TRBV2 to TRBJ2-5, with D unclear. Germline values: CDR1 SNHLY, CDR2 FYNNEI. The length of the CDR3 is 13 residues. The ends were cut back, 4 bases at V and 3 bases at J, with 9 bases in the middle. CDR3 nucleotide sequence: TGTGCCAGCAGTGCTAGGGTGGAAGAGACCCAGTACTTC. This codes for CASSARVEETQYF.

The rearrangement links TRBV5-5 to TRBJ1-1; tentatively, D is TRBD1 (5 bases). Trimming left V 0 bases short and J 5 bases short, with 14 bases between. The germline V gene encodes CDR1 SGHKS and CDR2 YYEKEE (reference sequence). CDR3 length: 15 amino acids. CDR3 DNA sequence: TGTGCCAGCAGCTTGGTGCCGGGGACGGGTACTGAAGCTTTCTTT. It translates to CASSLVPGTGTEAFF.

The rearrangement joins TRBV7-6 to TRBJ2-5; TRBD2 matches at 8 bases. With 1 base clipped from V and 4 bases from J, the junction kept 11 bases outside the gene matches. CDR1 SGHVS and CDR2 FNYEAQ come from the germline V gene. The CDR3 is made up of 17 amino acids. The CDR3 DNA follows: TGTGCCAGCAGCTTAGAGAGCGGGGGCTGGATGGGAGAGACCCAGTACTTC. Its translation: CASSLESGGWMGETQYF.

This sequence joins TRBV2 and TRBJ2-2, with TRBD2 identical over 15 bases. Germline V gene sequence: CDR1 SNHLY, CDR2 FYNNEI. There are 20 residues in the CDR3. V shed 2 bases, J shed 0 bases, and the junction held 7 bases outside the gene matches. CDR3: CASSEWGGLAGGTNTGELFF. Here the CDR3 DNA reads TGTGCCAGCAGTGAATGGGGGGGACTAGCGGGAGGAACGAACACCGGGGAGCTGTTTTTT.

This clone was observed a single time. The chain recombines TRBV6-5 with TRBJ2-3; D not certain. This CDR3 contains 13 residues. Germline assignment: CDR1 MNHEY and CDR2 SVGAGI. Trimming took off 5 bases at V and 4 bases at J, with 10 bases between the two ends. CDR3 amino acids: CASSQYPPDTQYF. The CDR3, as DNA: TGTGCCAGCAGTCAGTACCCCCCAGATACGCAGTATTTT.

The V gene is TRBV11-2, the J gene TRBJ2-3, with a tentative D call TRBD1 (5 bases). The germline CDR1 and CDR2 sequences are SGHAT and FQNNGV. V was pared by 5 bases and J by 6 bases, with 9 bases between. CDR3 size: 12 residues. The CDR3 sequence: CASSARADTQYF. The CDR3 DNA sequence: TGTGCCAGCAGCGCCAGGGCGGATACGCAGTATTTT.